The 32 T cell receptor beta chains listed next were all sequenced from one sample in a study of blood T cell repertoires in COVID-19. Repertoires were generated with immunoSEQ multiplex PCR, while TCRdb's copy carries only in-frame clones and drops some. The table records around 330,000 clones, approximately 88% of them present only once. The material sequenced was peripheral blood. These receptors all come from a woman under 40 with COVID-19, enrolled during active disease.

The chain is built from TRBV18 and TRBJ2-5, with D possibly TRBD2 on 6 matching bases. Trimming took off 2 bases at V and 2 bases at J, with 9 bases between the two ends. This CDR3 has 14 residues. Germline assignment: CDR1 KGHSH and CDR2 LQKENI. CDR3 amino acids: CASSPRAGQETQYF. The CDR3 DNA follows: TGTGCCAGCTCACCAAGGGCGGGGCAAGAGACCCAGTACTTC.

The V gene is TRBV11-2, the J gene TRBJ2-5, with 10 bases aligning to TRBD2. Unmatched junction bases numbered 11, after V lost 5 bases and J lost 2 bases. The CDR3 runs 17 residues. Germline V lookup: CDR1 SGHAT, CDR2 FQNNGV. The CDR3 here is CASSLGDLAGEQETQYF. DNA for the CDR3: TGTGCCAGCAGCCTGGGAGATCTAGCGGGGGAACAAGAGACCCAGTACTTC.

This clone was detected a few times. The chain is built from TRBV5-4 and TRBJ1-1, with D tentatively TRBD1 (5 bases). V dropped 1 base and J dropped 3 bases, with 19 bases sitting between them. The CDR3 extends over 17 amino acids. Germline-derived CDR1 and CDR2 are SGHNT and YYREEE (reference sequence). The CDR3 reads CASSLIPGRSGDTEAFF. DNA of the CDR3: TGTGCCAGCAGCTTGATCCCGGGACGTTCGGGGGACACTGAAGCTTTCTTT.

The J gene is TRBJ2-2, the V gene TRBV24-1, with 9 bases identical to TRBD1. The J segment lost 0 bases and the V segment lost 7 bases, leaving 8 bases of the junction unmatched. This CDR3 is built from 17 residues. In germline, CDR1 is KGHDR, CDR2 SFDVKD. The CDR3 protein is CATSPIQGAANTGELFF. CDR3 bases: TGTGCCACCAGCCCCATACAGGGGGCAGCGAACACCGGGGAGCTGTTTTTT.

V usage is TRBV5-1 and J usage is TRBJ2-1, with 7 positions matching TRBD2. The CDR3 loop spans 13 amino acids. The ends lost 4 bases at V and 5 bases at J; junction bases unmatched: 3. Germline CDR1 reads SGHRS; CDR2 reads YFSETQ. CDR3 DNA sequence: TGCGCCAGCAGCGTACTAGCGAACAATGAGCAGTTCTTC. It translates to CASSVLANNEQFF.

The chain recombines TRBV6-5 with TRBJ1-1; 7 nucleotides line up with TRBD1. From germline, CDR1 is MNHEY and CDR2 SVGAGI. The J segment lost 4 bases and the V segment lost 7 bases, leaving 6 bases of the junction unmatched. The CDR3 is 13 residues long. The CDR3 spells CASTPGGSTEAFF. The CDR3 nucleotides read TGTGCCAGCACCCCAGGGGGTAGCACTGAAGCTTTCTTT.

The chain employs TRBV28 and TRBJ2-7, with a tentative D call TRBD1 (6 bases). From germline, CDR1 is MDHEN and CDR2 SYDVKM. Trimming shortened V by 7 bases and J by 4 bases, and 17 bases separated the two germline ends. CDR3 length: 14 residues. Here the CDR3 DNA reads TGTGCCAGCATGGAACAGGGCAGATTTTACGAGCAGTACGTC. It translates to CASMEQGRFYEQYV.

V usage is TRBV20-1 and J usage is TRBJ1-2; D is undetermined. Germline CDR1 and CDR2: DFQATT and SNEGSKA (reference sequence). The CDR3 is made up of 10 amino acids. Trimming shortened V by 3 bases and J by 6 bases, and 5 bases separated the two germline ends. The CDR3 nucleotides are TGCAGTGCTAGGTTCGATGGCTACACCTTC. It translates to CSARFDGYTF.

The gene calls are TRBV3-1 (or the pseudogene TRBV3-2) and TRBJ2-5; TRBD2 matches at 11 bases. Germline V gene data show CDR1 as LGHDT and CDR2 as YNNKEL (reference sequence). Unmatched junction bases numbered 11, after V lost 4 bases and J lost 7 bases. CDR3 length: 16 amino acids. CDR3 nucleotides: TGTGCCAGCAGCCTTAGCGGGGGGGCCGTCCCGGTGACCCAGTACTTC. This encodes CASSLSGGAVPVTQYF.

The chain joins TRBV6-6 to TRBJ2-2, with 9 bases that match TRBD1. Trimming at V came to 11 bases and at J to 5 bases, leaving 9 bases not matched to a gene. Looked up from germline, CDR1 is MNHNY and CDR2 is SVGAGI (reference sequence). This CDR3 has 14 residues. CDR3 DNA: TGTGCCGCTAGCCGGGACAGGGCGACCGGGGAGCTGTTTTTT. Translated, it gives CAASRDRATGELFF.

The chain is built from TRBV4-1 and TRBJ2-7; TRBD2 matches at 8 bases. With V trimmed by 0 bases and J by 4 bases, 8 bases remained unmatched. CDR1 and CDR2 (germline): MGHRA, YSYEKL. CDR3 size: 16 residues. This CDR3 is CASSQDPLAGLYEQYF. The CDR3, as DNA: TGCGCCAGCAGCCAAGATCCCCTAGCGGGTTTATACGAGCAGTACTTC.

J is TRBJ2-3 and V is TRBV7-2, with 8 positions matching TRBD2. From germline, CDR1 is SGHTA and CDR2 FQGNSA. This CDR3 comprises 16 residues. With 1 base clipped from V and 5 bases from J, the junction kept 8 bases outside the gene matches. CDR3 bases: TGTGCCAGCAGCTTAGGGGCGGGGACTAGAAAAGATACGCAGTATTTT. It specifies CASSLGAGTRKDTQYF.

This chain connects TRBV7-9 to TRBJ1-1; D is unclear. V gave up 2 bases and J gave up 3 bases, with 7 bases separating them. Germline lookup yields CDR1 SEHNR and CDR2 FQNEAQ (reference sequence). CDR3 length equals 13 residues. CDR3 coding DNA: TGTGCCAGCAGCTTAAGGAGGGACACTGAAGCTTTCTTT. This sequence encodes CASSLRRDTEAFF. The variable domain in full, completed from reference TRBV7-9 and TRBJ1-1, reads DTGVSQNPRHKITKRGQNVTFRCDPISEHNRLYWYRQTLGQGPEFLTYFQNEAQLEKSRLLSDRFSAERPKGSFSTLEIQRTEQGDSAMYLCASSLRRDTEAFFGQGTRLTVV.

The chain employs TRBV2 and TRBJ1-5; 9 bases are a match to TRBD1. The CDR3 extends over 15 amino acids. V shed 4 bases, J shed 5 bases, and the junction held 6 bases outside the gene matches. Germline values: CDR1 SNHLY, CDR2 FYNNEI. The CDR3 spells CASSALGQGDQPQHF. DNA for the CDR3: TGTGCCAGCAGTGCCCTGGGACAGGGAGATCAGCCCCAGCATTTT.

J is TRBJ1-2 and V is TRBV10-1, with a possible D match to TRBD1 (5 bases). The ends were cut back, 3 bases at V and 2 bases at J, with 7 bases in the middle. From germline, CDR1 is WNHNN and CDR2 SYGVQD (reference sequence). The CDR3 has 13 amino acids. Here the CDR3 DNA reads TGCGCCAGCAGTGAAGACAGCAACTATGGCTACACCTTC. Translating gives CASSEDSNYGYTF.

This rearrangement joins TRBV28 to TRBJ1-4; possibly TRBD1 for D (6 bases). Germline-derived CDR1 and CDR2 are MDHEN and SYDVKM. The germline V and J ends were trimmed by 6 bases and 10 bases, with 12 bases remaining between them. The CDR3 has 12 amino acids. Here the CDR3 DNA reads TGTGCCAGCAGGCAACAGGGTGGAAAACTGTTTTTT. This sequence encodes CASRQQGGKLFF.

This CDR3 reads CASRETQGLEGYTF. The CDR3 DNA reads as TGTGCCAGCAGGGAAACGCAGGGGTTAGAGGGCTACACCTTC. V gene TRBV2 combines with J gene TRBJ1-2, with a tentative D call TRBD1 (6 bases). Trimming took 6 bases from V and 8 from J, leaving 19 bases between them. Germline V gene data show CDR1 as SNHLY and CDR2 as FYNNEI. The CDR3 runs 14 residues.

The chain joins TRBV5-1 to TRBJ2-5, with 7 bases aligning to TRBD1. Trimming took 4 bases from V and 4 from J; bases not matched to a gene: 7. Germline V lookup: CDR1 SGHRS, CDR2 YFSETQ. There are 14 residues in the CDR3. The CDR3 here is CASSRGQSGETQYF. The CDR3 nucleotides are TGCGCCAGCAGCAGGGGGCAGAGTGGAGAGACCCAGTACTTC.

The chain recombines TRBV2 with TRBJ1-2; 7 positions agree with TRBD1. This CDR3 spans 13 amino acids. The J segment lost 6 bases and the V segment lost 6 bases, leaving 7 bases of the junction unmatched. CDR1 SNHLY and CDR2 FYNNEI come from the germline V gene. In DNA form, the CDR3 reads TGTGCCAGCAGGGGGACAGTTGGCGATGGCTACACCTTC. Translated, it gives CASRGTVGDGYTF.

The CDR3 sequence is CASSQVPGHPDAPFGYTF. CDR3 nucleotides: TGTGCCAGCTCACAAGTACCGGGACACCCCGACGCCCCTTTCGGCTACACCTTC. J is TRBJ1-2 and V is TRBV18; perhaps TRBD1 as D (6 bases). This CDR3 contains 18 residues. V was cut by 4 bases and J by 8 bases, with 29 bases left in between. Germline values: CDR1 KGHSH, CDR2 LQKENI.

The gene calls are TRBV14 and TRBJ1-2, with a tentative D call TRBD1 (6 bases). The V end was cut by 2 bases, the J end by 7 bases, with 11 bases between. The germline gives CDR1 SGHDN, CDR2 FVKESK. The CDR3 has 13 residues. The CDR3 loop is CASSQNTGFGYTF. DNA of the CDR3: TGTGCCAGCAGCCAAAACACAGGGTTTGGCTACACCTTC.

This clone showed up just once. This chain connects TRBV5-4 to TRBJ2-5; tentatively, D is TRBD1 (5 bases). The CDR3 is made up of 15 amino acids. V was cut by 1 base and J by 1 base, with 11 bases left in between. Germline V lookup: CDR1 SGHNT, CDR2 YYREEE (reference sequence). The CDR3 region is CASSLIGQGQETQYF. Written as DNA, the CDR3 is TGTGCCAGCAGCTTGATCGGGCAGGGCCAAGAGACCCAGTACTTC.

V and J are TRBV14 and TRBJ1-4, with a weak D call TRBD1 (5 bases). The V gene's germline CDR1 is SGHDN and CDR2 FVKESK. V lost 5 bases and J lost 8, with 9 bases in between. The CDR3 extends over 12 amino acids. CDR3 loop: CASSWQGEKLFF. The CDR3 DNA reads TGTGCCAGCAGCTGGCAGGGAGAAAAACTGTTTTTT.

The J gene is TRBJ2-1, the V gene TRBV6-5, with 11 bases identical to TRBD2. Germline V CDR1 and CDR2: MNHEY, SVGAGI. The ends lost 0 bases at V and 4 bases at J; junction bases unmatched: 2. This CDR3 has 16 residues. DNA for the CDR3: TGTGCCAGCAGTTACTCGCTAGCGGGGGGATACAATGAGCAGTTCTTC. This encodes CASSYSLAGGYNEQFF.

This clone was observed once. The chain is built from TRBV11-2 and TRBJ2-3; 8 positions agree with TRBD2. After removal of 1 base from V and 6 bases from J, the junction contained 3 bases not matched to a gene. The germline V gene has CDR1 SGHAT and CDR2 FQNNGV. The CDR3 covers 14 residues. In DNA form, the CDR3 reads TGTGCCAGCAGCTTAGCGTTAGCGGGGGATACGCAGTATTTT. Amino acids: CASSLALAGDTQYF.

The rearrangement links TRBV7-9 to TRBJ2-7; 11 bases match TRBD1. With 5 bases clipped from V and 4 bases from J, the junction kept 1 base outside the gene matches. The CDR3 totals 13 residues. Germline V gene sequence: CDR1 SEHNR, CDR2 FQNEAQ (reference sequence). CDR3 amino acids: CASSGTGGYEQYV. In DNA form, the CDR3 reads TGTGCCAGCAGCGGGACAGGGGGATACGAGCAGTACGTC.

The gene calls are TRBV2 and TRBJ1-6; D unresolved. CDR1 and CDR2 (germline): SNHLY, FYNNEI. The CDR3 sequence is 15 residues long. V was cut by 1 base and J by 5 bases, with 9 bases left in between. CDR3 in amino acids: CASSEERGDNSPLHF. The CDR3 region has the DNA TGTGCCAGCAGTGAAGAACGGGGAGATAATTCACCCCTCCACTTT.

This chain joins TRBV5-1 and TRBJ1-2; D is ambiguous. V was trimmed by 0 bases and J by 8 bases, leaving 11 bases between them. The CDR3 has 13 residues. Germline V gene lookup returns CDR1 SGHRS and CDR2 YFSETQ. DNA of the CDR3: TGCGCCAGCAGCTTGGGAGGAGTTTTGGGCTACACCTTC. Its protein product is CASSLGGVLGYTF.

Points on this clone: An end of the junction does not agree with germline; a read error may underlie this. The chain links TRBV2 to TRBJ1-1, with TRBD1 matching over 8 bases. Germline CDR1 reads SNHLY; CDR2 reads FYNNEI. The length of the CDR3 is 14 residues. CDR3 sequence: CASREDRGNTEAFF. The DNA of the CDR3 is TGTGCCAGCAGGGAAGACAGGGGGAACACTGAAGCTTTCTTT.

This clone was observed a few times. J is TRBJ2-2 and V is TRBV7-9, with TRBD1 matching over 8 bases. The germline CDR1 and CDR2 sequences are SEHNR and FQNEAQ (reference sequence). The ends lost 5 bases at V and 2 bases at J; junction bases unmatched: 7. This CDR3 comprises 16 residues. The CDR3 DNA follows: TGTGCCAGCAGCACCCCAGGGGGCGACAACACCGGGGAGCTGTTTTTT. Its protein is CASSTPGGDNTGELFF.

CDR3 DNA sequence: TGTGCCAGCAGCCAGACAGGGGGTCGGTCTGAAGCTTTCTTT. Translated, it gives CASSQTGGRSEAFF. The chain links TRBV5-4 to TRBJ1-1; 9 nucleotides line up with TRBD1. V shed 4 bases, J shed 6 bases, and the junction held 7 bases outside the gene matches. This CDR3 comprises 14 residues. Per germline, CDR1 SGHNT and CDR2 YYREEE (reference sequence).

This clone was picked up a small number of times. The genes are TRBV4-1 and TRBJ1-2, with TRBD1 matching 9 bases. This CDR3 is 15 amino acids long. J was trimmed by 2 bases and V by 4 bases; bases with no gene match: 5. Germline-derived CDR1 and CDR2 are MGHRA and YSYEKL. CDR3 loop: CASSPRTGDNYGYTF. CDR3 DNA sequence: TGCGCCAGCAGCCCCCGGACAGGGGACAACTATGGCTACACCTTC.